The 24 T cell receptor beta chains in this list originate from one sample, sequenced in a study of Ad26.COV2.S vaccination and SARS-CoV-2 variants. Treatment in this sample: about 20 received Ad26.COV2.S at low or high dose, single or two shots; several received placebo; per-sample allocation not given. After the first vaccine or placebo injection, samples were drawn on day 63. Assay: immunoSEQ multiplex PCR; the TCRdb copy retains only in-frame clones and omits some. The sample holds around 500,000 clones, roughly nine tenths seen once. This material consisted of peripheral blood, taken in a trial of Ad26.COV2.S vaccine versus placebo. The source is a person between 18 and 65 years old who received the Ad26.COV2.S COVID-19 vaccine or a placebo.

The V gene is TRBV19, the J gene TRBJ2-3; 12 bases align to TRBD2. The CDR3 is made up of 15 amino acids. Trimming cost V 6 bases and J 6 bases; bases outside gene matches: 7. Germline CDR1 and CDR2: LNHDA and SQIVND (reference sequence). CDR3 DNA sequence: TGTGCCAGTAGAACTAGCGGGGGGCTCTGGGATACGCAGTATTTT. Amino acid sequence: CASRTSGGLWDTQYF.

This clone was seen a few times. The chain carries TRBV18 and TRBJ1-1; 9 nucleotides match TRBD1. Germline V CDR1 and CDR2: KGHSH, LQKENI. This CDR3 is built from 13 residues. V shed 5 bases, J shed 6 bases, and the junction held 4 bases outside the gene matches. CDR3 nucleotide sequence: TGTGCCAGCTCAAAACAGGGGGCCTCTGAAGCTTTCTTT. Protein: CASSKQGASEAFF.

V is TRBV28 and J is TRBJ2-5, with 14 bases fitting TRBD2. The CDR3 is made up of 19 amino acids. Germline V gene lookup returns CDR1 MDHEN and CDR2 SYDVKM. V lost 5 bases and J lost 5; bases outside the gene matches: 16. CDR3 DNA sequence: TGTGCCAGCAGTGAGAGAAAAGGGACTAGCGGGAGAATAGCGGAGACCCAGTACTTC. Protein product: CASSERKGTSGRIAETQYF. Filled out from reference TRBV28 and TRBJ2-5, the complete variable domain reads DVKVTQSSRYLVKRTGEKVFLECVQDMDHENMFWYRQDPGLGLRLIYFSYDVKMKEKGDIPEGYSVSREKKERFSLILESASTNQTSMYLCASSERKGTSGRIAETQYFGPGTRLLVL.

The rearrangement joins TRBV11-3 to TRBJ1-2; D unresolved. This CDR3 region has 15 residues. Between the trimmed V and J ends, which lost 1 base and 7 bases, there was a span of 16 bases. Germline V gene lookup returns CDR1 SGHNT and CDR2 YENEEA. CDR3 coding DNA: TGTGCCAGCAGCTTAGGGGCCGGCGGATATGGTGGCTACACCTTC. It is translated as CASSLGAGGYGGYTF.

The chain carries TRBV7-3 and TRBJ2-3; D not certain. Germline loops: CDR1 SGHTA, CDR2 FQGTGA. V was pared by 2 bases and J by 0 bases, with 9 bases between. The CDR3 has 15 residues. CDR3 nucleotide sequence: TGTGCCAGCAGCTTAGCAGGTTTGAGCACAGATACGCAGTATTTT. Its protein is CASSLAGLSTDTQYF.

The rearrangement links TRBV19 to TRBJ1-1; the match to TRBD1 covers 9 bases. The length of the CDR3 is 15 residues. The trim removed 5 bases at V and 3 bases at J, leaving 7 bases unmatched. Per the germline V gene, CDR1 is LNHDA and CDR2 is SQIVND (reference sequence). The CDR3 bases are TGTGCCAGTAGTCCCAACAGGGGGCTAGACACTGAAGCTTTCTTT. It yields the protein CASSPNRGLDTEAFF. The whole variable domain, filled in from reference TRBV19 and TRBJ1-1, reads DGGITQSPKYLFRKEGQNVTLSCEQNLNHDAMYWYRQDPGQGLRLIYYSQIVNDFQKGDIAEGYSVSREKKESFPLTVTSAQKNPTAFYLCASSPNRGLDTEAFFGQGTRLTVV.

V and J are TRBV28 and TRBJ2-6, with D perhaps matching TRBD2 (6 bases). This CDR3 comprises 15 residues. V was cut by 6 bases and J by 0 bases, with 9 bases left in between. Per the germline V gene, CDR1 is MDHEN and CDR2 is SYDVKM. CDR3 loop: CASRGGSSGANVLTF. DNA of the CDR3: TGTGCCAGCAGAGGAGGGAGCTCTGGGGCCAACGTCCTGACTTTC.

A few counts support this clone. V and J are TRBV19 and TRBJ1-5; possible D gene TRBD1, 5 bases. The CDR3 totals 12 residues. CDR1 LNHDA and CDR2 SQIVND come from the germline V gene (reference sequence). V was shortened by 9 bases and J by 4 bases, with 10 bases between the two germline ends. The CDR3 region is CASRQTNQPQHF. The CDR3 DNA sequence: TGTGCCAGCAGACAGACTAATCAGCCCCAGCATTTT.

A single count supports this clone. V usage is TRBV6-1 and J usage is TRBJ1-4; the D is unclear. Germline CDR1 and CDR2: MNHNS and SASEGT. The CDR3 extends over 15 amino acids. Trimming took off 3 bases at V and 7 bases at J, with 15 bases between the two ends. The CDR3 region has the DNA TGTGCCAGCAGTGATATGACCGCCCGGATTGAAAAACTGTTTTTT. It yields the protein CASSDMTARIEKLFF.

This chain uses TRBV14 with TRBJ2-7, with 7 bases lining up with TRBD1. From germline, CDR1 is SGHDN and CDR2 FVKESK. CDR3 length equals 18 residues. The trim removed 0 bases at V and 0 bases at J, leaving 11 bases unmatched. CDR3: CASSQDRAAGGFSYEQYF. The CDR3 DNA is TGTGCCAGCAGCCAAGATCGGGCAGCAGGGGGTTTCTCCTACGAGCAGTACTTC.

This clone was observed a single time. The gene calls are TRBV7-9 and TRBJ2-7; D is unresolved. The CDR3 loop spans 12 amino acids. Trimming shortened V by 1 base and J by 6 bases, and 7 bases separated the two germline ends. Germline V CDR1 and CDR2: SEHNR, FQNEAQ (reference sequence). CDR3 DNA: TGTGCCAGCAGCTTAGGTGGATCCGAGCAGTACTTC. Protein: CASSLGGSEQYF.

The chain couples TRBV3-1 (or the pseudogene TRBV3-2) to TRBJ2-7; tentative D call: TRBD1 (6 bases). CDR3 length equals 13 residues. Germline assignment: CDR1 LGHDT and CDR2 YNNKEL (reference sequence). V gave up 7 bases and J gave up 3 bases, with 13 bases separating them. CDR3 protein: CASISQGHYEQYF. The CDR3 DNA sequence: TGTGCCAGCATCTCCCAGGGGCACTACGAGCAGTACTTC.

The rearrangement uses TRBV27 and TRBJ1-1; a weak D match, TRBD1 (6 bases). CDR1 is MNHEY and CDR2 is SMNVEV in the germline V gene (reference sequence). The V end was cut by 7 bases, the J end by 1 base, with 10 bases between. The CDR3 length is 13 residues. For the CDR3, the DNA is TGTGCCAGCACCAAGGGGGAGAACACTGAAGCTTTCTTT. This gives the protein CASTKGENTEAFF.

In this sample, this clone turned up once. A junction boundary mismatches the germline segment, possibly from a read error. The chain uses TRBV6-5 and TRBJ2-5; 10 positions agree with TRBD1. Germline CDR1 and CDR2: MNHEY and SVGAGI. The CDR3 contains 15 residues. The CDR3 region has the DNA TGTGCCAGCAGTCCCGCGGGACAGGGGATAACCTTCTTTGACTTC. It translates to CASSPAGQGITFFDF.

The J gene is TRBJ1-2, the V gene TRBV9; TRBD1 aligns across 10 bases. V lost 0 bases and J lost 7; bases outside the gene matches: 6. Germline CDR1 and CDR2: SGDLS and YYNGEE. The CDR3 has 15 residues. The CDR3 DNA reads as TGTGCCAGCAGCGTAGAGGGACAGGGGCAGGGTGGCTACACCTTC. Translated: CASSVEGQGQGGYTF. The variable domain in full, completed from reference TRBV9 and TRBJ1-2, reads DSGVTQTPKHLITATGQRVTLRCSPRSGDLSVYWYQQSLDQGLQFLIQYYNGEERAKGNILERFSAQQFPDLHSELNLSSLELGDSALYFCASSVEGQGQGGYTFGSGTRLTVV.

This sequence joins TRBV18 and TRBJ1-1; the D is unclear. The CDR3 contains 14 residues. CDR1 is KGHSH and CDR2 is LQKENI in the germline V gene. V was shortened by 6 bases and J by 2 bases, with 13 bases between the two germline ends. CDR3 coding DNA: TGTGCCAGCTCCCGCAGGACGGACAACACTGAAGCTTTCTTT. This sequence encodes CASSRRTDNTEAFF.

The rearrangement uses TRBV11-2 and TRBJ2-7, with TRBD1 matching over 7 bases. Trimming took 6 bases from V and 5 from J; bases not matched to a gene: 7. Per the germline V gene, CDR1 is SGHAT and CDR2 is FQNNGV. The CDR3 spans 13 residues. CDR3 DNA sequence: TGTGCCAGCAGGTTACCGGGACAGAACGAGCAGTACTTC. Amino acid sequence: CASRLPGQNEQYF.

V and J are TRBV30 and TRBJ1-2; 8 bases agree with TRBD1. Germline V gene lookup returns CDR1 GTSNPN and CDR2 SVGIG (reference sequence). The V gene end was trimmed by 2 bases and the J gene end by 7 bases; junction bases not matched to a gene: 9. The CDR3 is made up of 14 amino acids. CDR3 amino acids: CAWSPGTGGSGYTF. CDR3 DNA sequence: TGTGCCTGGAGTCCCGGGACAGGCGGCTCTGGCTACACCTTC.

The V call is TRBV13, the J call TRBJ2-7; D is undetermined. The CDR3 runs 14 residues. CDR1 and CDR2 (germline): PRHDT, FYEKMQ (reference sequence). V gave up 3 bases and J gave up 4 bases, with 13 bases separating them. The CDR3 loop is CASSFSAARYEQYF. The CDR3 DNA sequence: TGTGCCAGCAGCTTCAGTGCCGCCCGTTACGAGCAGTACTTC.

The chain uses TRBV10-3 and TRBJ2-3; 9 nucleotides agree with TRBD2. Germline loops: CDR1 ENHRY, CDR2 SYGVKD. V gave up 9 bases and J gave up 4 bases; unmatched junction bases: 8. The CDR3 runs to 14 residues. The CDR3 is CAISGSGGADTQYF. CDR3 in DNA: TGTGCCATATCCGGTAGCGGGGGTGCAGATACGCAGTATTTT.

This clone was seen only a few times. The chain joins TRBV20-1 to TRBJ2-7; no firm D call. Trimming cost V 2 bases and J 6 bases, with 8 bases left between them. There are 11 residues in the CDR3. Germline CDR1 DFQATT, CDR2 SNEGSKA (reference sequence). CDR3 DNA sequence: TGCAGTGCTAGATCCATTGCCGAGCAGTACTTC. Protein: CSARSIAEQYF.

The chain couples TRBV7-9 to TRBJ1-1; 7 bases are shared with TRBD1. The CDR3 is 13 amino acids. Germline trimming cut 1 base from V and 14 bases from J; bases unmatched to any gene: 10. Germline-derived CDR1 and CDR2 are SEHNR and FQNEAQ (reference sequence). CDR3 in amino acids: CASSLGTGTESFF. The CDR3 DNA follows: TGTGCCAGCAGCTTAGGAACCGGGACAGAGTCCTTCTTT.

The table lists this clone with a count of one. The chain uses TRBV7-2 and TRBJ2-7, with 10 bases aligning to TRBD1. J lost 3 bases, V lost 4 bases, and 6 bases had no gene match. Germline CDR1 reads SGHTA; CDR2 reads FQGNSA. The CDR3 extends over 15 amino acids. The CDR3 nucleotides are TGTGCCAGCAGCTCCAGGACAGGGGGTAACTACGAGCAGTACTTC. This encodes CASSSRTGGNYEQYF.

V usage is TRBV27 and J usage is TRBJ1-4; D remains unclear. V lost 0 bases and J lost 5, with 7 bases in between. From germline, CDR1 is MNHEY and CDR2 SMNVEV (reference sequence). This CDR3 comprises 14 residues. The CDR3 coding sequence is TGTGCCAGCAGTTTATCTGTGCGAAATGAAAAACTGTTTTTT. Translated, it gives CASSLSVRNEKLFF.